Sequencing of this TCR beta chain was carried out in a study of shared clonotypes between healthy human individuals. As concerns this clone: Its antigen is not identified.

Study observations and caveats: A handful of donors shared roughly 5% of their naive CD4 clonotypes. Compared with clonotypes that all four donors shared, non-shared clonotypes had lower generation probabilities.

TCRdb keeps only in-frame clones here, not all; method: immunoSEQ multiplex PCR. The sample includes about 1.1 million clones, roughly 80% of them seen just once. V dropped 0 bases and J dropped 6; count of bases not matched to a gene: 4. Germline values: CDR1 LGHNA, CDR2 YSLEER. There are 15 residues in the CDR3. The material sequenced was memory CD4+ T cells from PBMCs. Subset meaning: CD45RA-negative fraction. This chain connects TRBV4-3 to TRBJ2-7, with 11 bases lining up with TRBD2. The TCR originated in a man between 18 and 35 years old in good health. Some clones in this sample may be carry-over from other donors' samples. The CDR3 is CASSQDPLAGGEQYF. The CDR3 nucleotides are TGCGCCAGCAGCCAAGATCCGCTAGCGGGAGGCGAGCAGTACTTC.